This T cell receptor beta chain was obtained from a study of T-cell memory formation after mild COVID-19. Germline CDR1 is LGHNA and CDR2 is YNFKEQ. The CDR3 is 14 amino acids. Unmatched junction bases numbered 6, after V lost 4 bases and J lost 7 bases. Only a few counts were recorded for this clonotype. MiXCR, run by TCRdb on the 5' RACE reads, gives a single entry per CDR3 protein. This sample has approximately 250,000 distinct CDR3 sequences; around 15% occur once, and the top ten carry roughly a fifth. The sample consisted of PBMCs or a T cell subset sorted from them (not recorded which). This TCR derives from a man younger than 30 who had mild COVID-19 (a few samples of this study predate the infection). Cell type and time point are not known. The chain couples TRBV4-2 to TRBJ1-4; 7 positions match TRBD1. CDR3 sequence: CASSRGQESEKLFF. CDR3 DNA: TGTGCCAGCAGCCGCGGACAGGAAAGTGAAAAACTGTTTTTT.